The 8 T cell receptor beta chains in this list originate from one sample, sequenced in a study of preoperative IRX-2 immunotherapy in early breast cancer. Treatment noted: preoperative locoregional IRX-2 cytokine immunotherapy. Some clones are missing from TCRdb's copy, which holds only in-frame ones; the method was immunoSEQ multiplex PCR. Here the sample spans fewer than 35,000 clones, roughly 89% being singletons. The sample in question was tumor tissue, obtained after IRX-2 immunotherapy. Receptors originate from a human donor with breast cancer.

The rearrangement uses TRBV11-3 and TRBJ1-2, with D uncertain. Germline V CDR1 and CDR2: SGHNT, YENEEA. Between the trimmed V and J ends, which lost 6 bases and 8 bases, there was a span of 22 bases. The CDR3 contains 15 residues. CDR3 sequence: CASSTQRSAFKGYTF. In DNA form, the CDR3 reads TGTGCCAGCAGTACCCAACGCTCGGCGTTTAAGGGCTACACCTTC.

This chain links TRBV11-3 with TRBJ2-1; 11 bases map to TRBD2. The J segment lost 1 base and the V segment lost 5 bases, leaving 4 bases of the junction unmatched. Germline CDR1 and CDR2: SGHNT and YENEEA. CDR3 length: 16 amino acids. CDR3 protein: CASSKRTSGSYNEQFF. The CDR3 bases are TGTGCCAGCAGCAAACGGACTAGCGGGTCCTACAATGAGCAGTTCTTC.

The rearrangement uses TRBV19 and TRBJ2-2; 9 bases are shared with TRBD1. CDR1 is LNHDA, CDR2 SQIVND, per germline (reference sequence). The CDR3 is 16 amino acids. Trimming took 4 bases from V and 4 from J; bases not matched to a gene: 7. The CDR3 nucleotides read TGTGCCAGTAGTAGAAGGACAGGGGTGGTCACCGGGGAGCTGTTTTTT. It specifies CASSRRTGVVTGELFF.

In its sample, this clone was seen a few times. The rearrangement links TRBV7-1 to TRBJ2-3, with TRBD1 as a possible D gene (5 bases). TRBV7-1 belongs to the ORF category, with a function that is uncertain. Trimming left V 5 bases short and J 0 bases short, with 12 bases between. The CDR3 has 15 amino acids. CDR3 coding DNA: TGTGCCAGCAGCCCCCAGGGTAGGAGCACAGATACGCAGTATTTT. This translates into CASSPQGRSTDTQYF.

This clone was recorded a few times. This chain links TRBV7-4 with TRBJ1-1; D gene ambiguous. CDR3 length equals 17 residues. CDR1 and CDR2 from the germline V gene are SGHVT and SQSDAQ. V lost 2 bases and J 0 bases, leaving 16 bases between the germline ends. CDR3: CASSLLGSFIVNTEAFF. The CDR3, as DNA: TGTGCCAGCAGCTTATTGGGCAGCTTCATAGTGAACACTGAAGCTTTCTTT.

This chain joins TRBV2 and TRBJ2-1, with D hard to call. Germline values: CDR1 SNHLY, CDR2 FYNNEI. The V gene lost 4 bases and the J gene lost 0 bases, with 4 bases spanning the gap. There are 13 residues in the CDR3. CDR3: CASSGLSYNEQFF. The DNA for the CDR3 is TGTGCCAGCAGTGGGCTCTCCTACAATGAGCAGTTCTTC. Variable domain in full (rest from reference TRBV2 and TRBJ2-1): EPEVTQTPSHQVTQMGQEVILRCVPISNHLYFYWYRQILGQKVEFLVSFYNNEISEKSEIFDDQFSVERPDGSNFTLKIRSTKLEDSAMYFCASSGLSYNEQFFGPGTRLTVL.

This chain uses TRBV5-1 with TRBJ1-1; weak D call: TRBD1 (6 bases). The CDR3 totals 14 residues. V lost 0 bases, J lost 5 bases, and 11 bases lay in between. The germline V gene has CDR1 SGHRS and CDR2 YFSETQ. CDR3 in DNA: TGCGCCAGCAGCTTGGGAACTACAGGGACTGAAGCTTTCTTT. Translation: CASSLGTTGTEAFF.

V gene TRBV11-3 combines with J gene TRBJ1-1, with D tentatively TRBD1 (5 bases). CDR1 and CDR2 (germline): SGHNT, YENEEA. The CDR3 totals 15 residues. The V end was cut by 5 bases, the J end by 6 bases, with 19 bases between. CDR3 sequence: CASSKPPTGLSEAFF. The CDR3 bases are TGTGCCAGCAGCAAACCCCCGACGGGACTGTCTGAAGCTTTCTTT.